This TCR beta chain was observed in a study of tumor-infiltrating lymphocytes in primary liver carcinoma. Study at large: The patient group consisted of men and women aged 30 to 69 years. Productive TCRbeta read counts per sample ran from roughly 3.3 to 6.8 million and were similar across tissue types. The study's findings and limits: It was tumor-adjacent and tumor-blood pairs that overlapped less than tumor region pairs did.

This clonotype was recorded only once. As yet, its antigen is unknown. It may be a read error: a sequence one base away is much more abundant. Scientists recovered RNA and DNA together from about 20-30 mg of unsorted bulk tissue. TCR beta cDNA came from about 500 ng total RNA, primed with a constant-region primer. What produced the TCR beta libraries was three nested multiplex PCR rounds using slightly modified ARM-PCR. A C-beta reverse primer was combined with TRBV1-TRBV30 forward primers in the first two PCR rounds, and each round had 10 cycles. TCRdb re-analysed the multiplex PCR reads in MiXCR, keeping a single row per CDR3 protein. Of 95,000 to 150,000 distinct CDR3 sequences in the sample, less than 80% were seen once. This CDR3 spans 15 amino acids. Germline V gene data show CDR1 as MGHRA and CDR2 as YSYEKL.

The TCR comes from a woman aged 55-69 years with primary liver carcinoma and hepatitis B virus infection. The rearrangement uses TRBV4-1 and TRBJ1-4, with D tentatively TRBD1 (5 bases). Specimen: liver tumor tissue from sampling region 1. Subset here: tumor region T1, superior pole. CDR3 coding DNA: TGCGCCAGCAGCCCGAGAATCGGGGGAAATGAAAGACTGTTTTTT. Protein sequence: CASSPRIGGNERLFF.